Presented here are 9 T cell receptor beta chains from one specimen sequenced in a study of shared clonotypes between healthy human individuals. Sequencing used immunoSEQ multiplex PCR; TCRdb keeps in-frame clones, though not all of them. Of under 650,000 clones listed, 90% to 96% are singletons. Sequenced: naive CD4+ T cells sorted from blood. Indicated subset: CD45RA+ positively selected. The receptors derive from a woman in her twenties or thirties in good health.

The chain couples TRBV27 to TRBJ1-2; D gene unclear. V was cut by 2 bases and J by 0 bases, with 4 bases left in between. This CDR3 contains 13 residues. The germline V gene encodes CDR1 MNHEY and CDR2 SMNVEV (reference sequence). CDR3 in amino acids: CASSLKTNYGYTF. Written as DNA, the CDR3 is TGTGCCAGCAGTTTAAAGACTAACTATGGCTACACCTTC.

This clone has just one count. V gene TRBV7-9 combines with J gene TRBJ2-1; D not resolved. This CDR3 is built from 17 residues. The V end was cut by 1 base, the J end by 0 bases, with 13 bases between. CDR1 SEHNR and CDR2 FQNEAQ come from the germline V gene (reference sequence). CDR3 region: CASSLVPGDYSYNEQFF. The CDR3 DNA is TGTGCCAGCAGCTTAGTTCCTGGGGATTACTCCTACAATGAGCAGTTCTTC.

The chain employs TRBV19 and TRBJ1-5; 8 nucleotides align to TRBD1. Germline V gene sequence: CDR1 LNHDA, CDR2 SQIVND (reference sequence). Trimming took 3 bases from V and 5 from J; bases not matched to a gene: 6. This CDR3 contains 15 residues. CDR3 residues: CASSILGQGHQPQHF. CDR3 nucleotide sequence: TGTGCCAGTAGTATCCTCGGACAGGGACATCAGCCCCAGCATTTT.

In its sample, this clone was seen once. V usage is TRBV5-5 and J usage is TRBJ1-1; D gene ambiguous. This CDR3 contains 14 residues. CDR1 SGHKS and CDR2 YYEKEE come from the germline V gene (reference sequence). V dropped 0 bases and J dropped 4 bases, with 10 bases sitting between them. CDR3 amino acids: CASSLVLVGTEAFF. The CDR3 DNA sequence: TGTGCCAGCAGCTTGGTCCTGGTGGGCACTGAAGCTTTCTTT.

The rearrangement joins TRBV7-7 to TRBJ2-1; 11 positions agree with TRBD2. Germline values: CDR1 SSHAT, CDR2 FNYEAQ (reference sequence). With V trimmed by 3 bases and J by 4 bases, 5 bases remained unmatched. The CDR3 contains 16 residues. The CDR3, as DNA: TGTGCCAGCAGCTTGTCCCTAGCGGGAGGTTACAATGAGCAGTTCTTC. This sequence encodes CASSLSLAGGYNEQFF.

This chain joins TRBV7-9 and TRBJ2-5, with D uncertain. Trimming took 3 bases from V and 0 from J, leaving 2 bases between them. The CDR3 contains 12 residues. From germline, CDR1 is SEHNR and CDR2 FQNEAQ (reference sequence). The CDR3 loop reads CASSFDQETQYF. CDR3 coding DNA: TGTGCCAGCAGCTTCGACCAAGAGACCCAGTACTTC.

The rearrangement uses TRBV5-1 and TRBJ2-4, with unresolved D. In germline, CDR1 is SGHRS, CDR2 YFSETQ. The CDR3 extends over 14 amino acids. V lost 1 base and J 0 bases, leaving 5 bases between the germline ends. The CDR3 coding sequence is TGCGCCAGCAGCTTGCTCGAAGCCAAAAACATTCAGTACTTC. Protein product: CASSLLEAKNIQYF.

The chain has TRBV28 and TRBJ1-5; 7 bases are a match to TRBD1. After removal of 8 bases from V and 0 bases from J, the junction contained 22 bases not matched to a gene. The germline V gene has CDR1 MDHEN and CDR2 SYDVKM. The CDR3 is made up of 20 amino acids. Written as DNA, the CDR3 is TGTGCCAGCGGCCGAGATTCAGTAAGAACAGGGGCCGGTAGCAATCAGCCCCAGCATTTT. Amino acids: CASGRDSVRTGAGSNQPQHF.

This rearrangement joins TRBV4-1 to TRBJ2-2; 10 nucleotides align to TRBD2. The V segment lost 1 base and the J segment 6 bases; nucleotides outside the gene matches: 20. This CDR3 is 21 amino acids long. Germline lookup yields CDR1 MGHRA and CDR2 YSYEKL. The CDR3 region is CASSQVKFSGRPLVESGELFF. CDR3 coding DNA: TGCGCCAGCAGCCAAGTGAAGTTTAGCGGGAGGCCCCTAGTAGAGTCCGGGGAGCTGTTTTTT.